This is a list of T cell receptor beta chains from one sample in a study of T cell repertoires in aging, cancer and after chemotherapy. Each CDR3 protein gets one entry after TCRdb re-called the multiplex PCR reads with MiXCR. Of 13,000 or so distinct CDR3 sequences in the sample, less than 30% were seen once. Source material: blood. These TCRs come from a human donor in good health. Each CDR3 is given with its conserved first and last residue.

TRBV12-3/TRBV12-4	TRBJ1-6	CASSLAGQFNSPLHF
TRBV20-1	TRBJ1-2	CSARESGLGNYGYTF
TRBV19	TRBJ1-2	CASTPGEGLYGYTF
TRBV5-4	TRBJ1-6	CASSLSAGNSPLHF
TRBV5-1	TRBJ1-2	CASSPRPGENYGYTF
TRBV15	TRBJ2-7	CATSRQSGHNSEQYF
TRBV7-3	TRBJ2-2	CASSLYGGLYTGELFF
TRBV5-6	TRBJ2-3	CASSTGLAGILTDTQYF
TRBV7-9	TRBJ2-1	CASSLLGELSGSYNEQFF
TRBV29-1	TRBJ1-2	CSVVGMTGNYTF
TRBV12-3/TRBV12-4	TRBJ1-1	CAVHRDADTEAFF
TRBV11-1	TRBJ2-5	CASTRGGAEETQYF
TRBV20-1	TRBJ2-1	CSASSGTYNEQFF
TRBV5-1	TRBJ1-1	CASSWSRVGGRGTEAFF